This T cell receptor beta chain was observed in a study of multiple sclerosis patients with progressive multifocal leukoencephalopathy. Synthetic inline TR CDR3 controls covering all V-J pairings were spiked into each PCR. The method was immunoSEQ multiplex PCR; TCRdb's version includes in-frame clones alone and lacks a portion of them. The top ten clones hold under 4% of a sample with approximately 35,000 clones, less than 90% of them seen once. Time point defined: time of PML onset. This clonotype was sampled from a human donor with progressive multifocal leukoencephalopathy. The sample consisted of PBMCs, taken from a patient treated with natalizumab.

The CDR3 is CASSLALAGHTGELFF. CDR3 nucleotides: TGTGCCAGCAGCTTAGCCCTAGCGGGACACACCGGGGAGCTGTTTTTT. The chain employs TRBV7-8 and TRBJ2-2; the match to TRBD2 covers 9 bases. This CDR3 has 16 residues. Germline loops: CDR1 SGHVS, CDR2 FQNEAQ. J was trimmed by 3 bases and V by 0 bases; bases with no gene match: 2.